One and the same sample provided the 32 T cell receptor beta chains below, sequenced in a study of graft-versus-host responses after intestinal transplantation. These receptors are not linked to any known antigen. Libraries were prepared by immunoSEQ multiplex PCR; TCRdb keeps only in-frame clonotypes and omits some of them. The table shows 80,000 to 95,000 clones, with 88% occurring only once. The starting material was unstimulated CD4+ T cells sorted from spleen or lymph node cells, obtained before transplant. The receptors stem from a human donor who was the organ donor for an intestinal transplant.

The chain links TRBV7-9 to TRBJ1-4; perhaps TRBD1 as D (5 bases). Germline loops: CDR1 SEHNR, CDR2 FQNEAQ (reference sequence). The CDR3 is made up of 14 amino acids. The V gene lost 3 bases and the J gene lost 8 bases, with 13 bases spanning the gap. CDR3 sequence: CASSLGQGGEKLFF. Here the CDR3 DNA reads TGTGCCAGCAGCTTGGGTCAGGGTGGAGAAAAACTGTTTTTT.

The J gene is TRBJ2-1, the V gene TRBV10-2, with 9 bases lining up with TRBD2. Germline V gives CDR1 WSHSY, CDR2 SAAADI. The CDR3 has 18 residues. V lost 6 bases and J lost 0; bases outside the gene matches: 12. The CDR3 sequence: CASRPTSGEPSSYNEQFF. The CDR3 nucleotides read TGCGCCAGCAGGCCGACTAGCGGCGAACCAAGCTCCTACAATGAGCAGTTCTTC.

This sequence joins TRBV19 and TRBJ1-4; D not resolved. CDR1 is LNHDA, CDR2 SQIVND, per germline (reference sequence). CDR3 length: 15 amino acids. The V end was cut by 7 bases, the J end by 4 bases, with 16 bases between. CDR3 sequence: CASTIDPGYNEKLFF. In nucleotides, the CDR3 is TGTGCCAGTACCATTGATCCAGGCTATAATGAAAAACTGTTTTTT.

The chain combines TRBV4-3 with TRBJ1-3, with 10 nucleotides matching TRBD1. The CDR3 loop spans 15 amino acids. Germline V gene lookup returns CDR1 LGHNA and CDR2 YSLEER. With 1 base clipped from V and 9 bases from J, the junction kept 6 bases outside the gene matches. CDR3 residues: CASSQVGTGERTIYF. The CDR3 DNA is TGCGCCAGCAGCCAAGTCGGGACAGGGGAACGCACCATATATTTT.

The sample holds a few counts of this clone. This chain links TRBV4-3 with TRBJ1-2; D unclear. Germline values: CDR1 LGHNA, CDR2 YSLEER. This CDR3 has 13 residues. Trimming took off 1 base at V and 5 bases at J, with 8 bases between the two ends. CDR3 bases: TGCGCCAGCAGCCAAGGCGTACCGTATGGCTACACCTTC. This codes for CASSQGVPYGYTF.

The chain recombines TRBV9 with TRBJ2-2; D may be TRBD1 (6 bases). CDR1 and CDR2 (germline): SGDLS, YYNGEE. The CDR3 consists of 17 residues. Trimming pared 1 base from V and 1 base from J, leaving 14 bases between. DNA for the CDR3: TGTGCCAGCAGCGTAAGGCCGGGCAGGGGGAACACCGGGGAGCTGTTTTTT. It yields the protein CASSVRPGRGNTGELFF.

The rearrangement uses TRBV4-3 and TRBJ2-1; TRBD2 agrees at 11 bases. The V segment lost 2 bases and the J segment 4 bases; nucleotides outside the gene matches: 4. The CDR3 length is 16 residues. CDR1 is LGHNA and CDR2 is YSLEER in the germline V gene. The chain's CDR3 is CASSQRGLADYNEQFF. DNA of the CDR3: TGCGCCAGCAGCCAACGGGGACTAGCGGATTACAATGAGCAGTTCTTC.

V gene TRBV2 combines with J gene TRBJ1-1, with a tentative D call TRBD1 (5 bases). CDR1 is SNHLY, CDR2 FYNNEI, per germline. V lost 3 bases, J lost 9 bases, and 20 bases lay in between. The CDR3 is made up of 15 amino acids. The CDR3: CASSETGEIALKAFF. The DNA for the CDR3 is TGTGCCAGCAGTGAGACGGGGGAAATTGCCCTGAAAGCTTTCTTT.

The genes are TRBV5-4 and TRBJ2-7, with D possibly matching TRBD2 (5 bases). V lost 4 bases and J lost 0, with 14 bases in between. CDR3 length: 15 amino acids. Looked up from germline, CDR1 is SGHNT and CDR2 is YYREEE (reference sequence). The CDR3 region has the DNA TGTGCCAGCAGCCGGGCTTTAGCGAGCTCCTACGAGCAGTACTTC. It codes for CASSRALASSYEQYF.

This chain uses TRBV18 with TRBJ1-1; D not certain. Trimming took 2 bases from V and 4 from J, leaving 11 bases between them. The CDR3 has 14 residues. Germline V gene lookup returns CDR1 KGHSH and CDR2 LQKENI. CDR3 DNA sequence: TGTGCCAGCTCACCAGGGCAGGCGGGCACTGAAGCTTTCTTT. As protein: CASSPGQAGTEAFF.

This chain links TRBV9 with TRBJ2-7, with D possibly TRBD2 on 7 matching bases. Trimming removed 0 bases at V and 3 bases at J, with 10 bases between. In germline, CDR1 is SGDLS, CDR2 YYNGEE. This CDR3 is 14 amino acids long. In nucleotides, the CDR3 is TGTGCCAGCAGCGTAGGGGGGGGCTTCTACGAGCAGTACTTC. It specifies CASSVGGGFYEQYF. The complete variable domain, with remaining parts taken from reference TRBV9 and TRBJ2-7, reads DSGVTQTPKHLITATGQRVTLRCSPRSGDLSVYWYQQSLDQGLQFLIQYYNGEERAKGNILERFSAQQFPDLHSELNLSSLELGDSALYFCASSVGGGFYEQYFGPGTRLTVT.

This chain uses TRBV7-9 with TRBJ2-2, with 8 bases matching TRBD2. V shed 6 bases, J shed 0 bases, and the junction held 12 bases outside the gene matches. The CDR3 runs 18 residues. In germline, CDR1 is SEHNR, CDR2 FQNEAQ (reference sequence). The CDR3 nucleotides are TGTGCCAGCAGTCTCGGATGGGGGCGGGAGGCGAACACCGGGGAGCTGTTTTTT. Translated, it gives CASSLGWGREANTGELFF.

This clone was detected only once. The rearrangement uses TRBV6-5 and TRBJ2-3; TRBD2 aligns across 8 bases. Trimming cost V 6 bases and J 2 bases; bases outside gene matches: 7. Per the germline V gene, CDR1 is MNHEY and CDR2 is SVGAGI. The CDR3 has 15 residues. CDR3 nucleotides: TGTGCCAGCAGCCCCCCGGGGGGGTTCACAGATACGCAGTATTTT. The encoded protein is CASSPPGGFTDTQYF.

With regard to this clone: Germline is not matched at one junction end, which may reflect a read error. The sample has other DNA sequences that encode this CDR3 too. The chain couples TRBV5-4 to TRBJ1-4; D ambiguous. The germline V gene encodes CDR1 SGHNT and CDR2 YYREEE (reference sequence). The CDR3 covers 14 residues. For the CDR3, the DNA is TGTGCCAGCAGCTTGTCTACAGATAATGAAAAGCTGTTTTTT. It yields the protein CASSLSTDNEKLFF. The variable domain in full, completed from reference TRBV5-4 and TRBJ1-4, reads ETGVTQSPTHLIKTRGQQVTLRCSSQSGHNTVSWYQQALGQGPQFIFQYYREEENGRGNFPPRFSGLQFPNYSSELNVNALELDDSALYLCASSLSTDNEKLFFGSGTQLSVL.

The chain couples TRBV7-2 to TRBJ2-7, with D hard to call. The V end lost 5 bases, the J end lost 2 bases, and 4 bases lay between the germline ends. The germline V gene has CDR1 SGHTA and CDR2 FQGNSA. This CDR3 spans 11 amino acids. The CDR3, as DNA: TGTGCCAGCAGCCGGGCCTACGAGCAGTACTTC. Encoded protein: CASSRAYEQYF.

This clone has just one count. The chain links TRBV6-5 to TRBJ2-3; 9 bases map to TRBD2. CDR1 is MNHEY and CDR2 is SVGAGI in the germline V gene. The length of the CDR3 is 15 residues. V gave up 6 bases and J gave up 4 bases; unmatched junction bases: 8. CDR3 in amino acids: CASRRSGRRADTQYF. Written as DNA, the CDR3 is TGTGCCAGCAGAAGAAGCGGGAGGAGGGCAGATACGCAGTATTTT.

This chain joins TRBV10-3 and TRBJ1-6, with a tentative D call TRBD1 (5 bases). V lost 6 bases to trimming and J lost 8 bases, with 11 bases between them. CDR3 size: 13 residues. Germline V gene data show CDR1 as ENHRY and CDR2 as SYGVKD. This chain's CDR3 is CAIRERRDSPLHF. The CDR3 DNA is TGTGCCATCAGAGAACGCAGGGATTCACCCCTCCACTTT.

V is TRBV10-3 and J is TRBJ1-5; 9 bases are a match to TRBD1. V lost 11 bases and J lost 6; bases outside the gene matches: 11. The CDR3 is 14 residues long. Germline CDR1 is ENHRY and CDR2 is SYGVKD. Written as DNA, the CDR3 is TGTGCCCTCCGGGACAGGGAGGGGAGTCAGCCCCAGCATTTT. Translating it yields CALRDREGSQPQHF.

The chain employs TRBV21-1 and TRBJ2-7; the listed D gene, TRBD2, was not tested against the DNA. TRBV21-1 represents a pseudogene. The length of the CDR3 is 17 residues. The CDR3 coding sequence is TGTGCCAGCAGCAAAGGTTATGGGACTAGCGGGCCATACGAGCAGTACTTC. Translated: CASSKGYGTSGPYEQYF.

V is TRBV5-1 and J is TRBJ1-3, with D maybe TRBD1 (6 bases). The CDR3 contains 15 residues. Trimming left V 3 bases short and J 4 bases short, with 14 bases between. CDR1 is SGHRS, CDR2 YFSETQ, per germline. DNA of the CDR3: TGCGCCAGCAGCTCCCAGGGGCAATCCGGAAACACCATATATTTT. This gives the protein CASSSQGQSGNTIYF.

The chain joins TRBV7-3 to TRBJ1-2; D is unresolved. The germline CDR1 and CDR2 sequences are SGHTA and FQGTGA. The V end was cut by 3 bases, the J end by 0 bases, with 5 bases between. The CDR3 length is 13 residues. The CDR3 here is CASSLAANYGYTF. CDR3 nucleotide sequence: TGTGCCAGCAGCTTGGCCGCTAACTATGGCTACACCTTC.

V is TRBV7-8 and J is TRBJ1-1; tentatively, D is TRBD1 (5 bases). Trimming removed 1 base at V and 1 base at J, with 7 bases between. CDR1 and CDR2 (germline): SGHVS, FQNEAQ. The CDR3 sequence is 14 residues long. DNA for the CDR3: TGTGCCAGCAGCTTAGGCAGGGCGAACACTGAAGCTTTCTTT. Its translation is CASSLGRANTEAFF.

The table lists this clone with a few counts. The chain joins TRBV6-5 to TRBJ2-7; D is perhaps TRBD2 (7 bases). Germline CDR1 reads MNHEY; CDR2 reads SVGAGI. V lost 6 bases and J 5 bases, leaving 20 bases between the germline ends. The CDR3 has 15 amino acids. This CDR3 reads CASSLGGPPLDEQYF. CDR3 nucleotides: TGTGCCAGCAGCCTCGGGGGGCCTCCCCTTGACGAGCAGTACTTC.

The chain employs TRBV7-3 and TRBJ1-2, with a possible D match to TRBD1 (5 bases). CDR1 SGHTA and CDR2 FQGTGA come from the germline V gene. The length of the CDR3 is 13 residues. V was clipped by 4 bases and J by 4 bases, with 10 bases between them. CDR3 bases: TGTGCCAGCAGCTCCGGCGGGGGCTATGGCTACACCTTC. Protein product: CASSSGGGYGYTF.

V and J are TRBV9 and TRBJ1-1; TRBD1 matches 7 bases. J lost 1 base, V lost 0 bases, and 12 bases had no gene match. The CDR3 length is 18 residues. The germline gives CDR1 SGDLS, CDR2 YYNGEE. The CDR3 DNA follows: TGTGCCAGCAGCGTAGGGTACAGGGGCGGCAGAGGGAACACTGAAGCTTTCTTT. Translated: CASSVGYRGGRGNTEAFF. Drawing the rest from reference TRBV9 and TRBJ1-1, the complete variable domain is DSGVTQTPKHLITATGQRVTLRCSPRSGDLSVYWYQQSLDQGLQFLIQYYNGEERAKGNILERFSAQQFPDLHSELNLSSLELGDSALYFCASSVGYRGGRGNTEAFFGQGTRLTVV.

This clone was seen once. The chain recombines TRBV10-3 with TRBJ2-7; D possibly corresponds to TRBD1 (6 bases). The CDR3 sequence is 15 residues long. CDR1 is ENHRY and CDR2 is SYGVKD in the germline V gene. Between the trimmed V and J ends, which lost 2 bases and 4 bases, there was a span of 15 bases. CDR3 residues: CAISERGTLTYEQYF. CDR3 coding DNA: TGTGCCATCAGTGAGAGGGGGACCCTGACGTACGAGCAGTACTTC.

A word on this clone: Germline is not matched at one junction end, which may reflect a read error. The chain combines TRBV7-7 with TRBJ2-3; TRBD2 might be the D (5 bases). Germline V gene lookup returns CDR1 SSHAT and CDR2 FNYEAQ (reference sequence). The CDR3 totals 16 residues. CDR3 residues: CASSLGSSPSTDTQYF. The CDR3 DNA reads as TGTGCTAGCAGCTTAGGGAGTAGCCCTAGCACAGATACGCAGTATTTT.

This clone came up once. The rearrangement links TRBV6-1 to TRBJ2-1; 11 nucleotides agree with TRBD1. The germline gives CDR1 MNHNS, CDR2 SASEGT. CDR3 size: 13 residues. V was clipped by 6 bases and J by 8 bases; unmatched bases: 3. The CDR3 loop reads CASRTGQGDEQFF. DNA for the CDR3: TGTGCCAGCAGGACGGGACAGGGGGATGAGCAGTTCTTC.

The chain carries TRBV11-2 and TRBJ2-7, with D possibly TRBD1 on 6 matching bases. Deletions cut 4 bases from V and 4 bases from J, with 14 bases between. The germline V gene encodes CDR1 SGHAT and CDR2 FQNNGV. This CDR3 contains 14 residues. The CDR3 nucleotides read TGTGCCAGCAGCTCGGACAGTAATCAATACGAGCAGTACTTC. It specifies CASSSDSNQYEQYF. The whole variable domain, remainder taken from reference TRBV11-2 and TRBJ2-7, is EAGVAQSPRYKIIEKRQSVAFWCNPISGHATLYWYQQILGQGPKLLIQFQNNGVVDDSQLPKDRFSAERLKGVDSTLKIQPAKLEDSAVYLCASSSDSNQYEQYFGPGTRLTVT.

The J gene is TRBJ1-5, the V gene TRBV30, with TRBD1 matching 9 bases. The CDR3 extends over 16 amino acids. V dropped 2 bases and J dropped 7; count of bases not matched to a gene: 12. Germline assignment: CDR1 GTSNPN and CDR2 SVGIG (reference sequence). The CDR3 reads CAWSPGTGPWRQPQHF. The CDR3, as DNA: TGTGCCTGGAGTCCCGGGACAGGGCCTTGGAGGCAGCCCCAGCATTTT.

The CDR3 spells CSGVGRRGPEQFF. The CDR3 DNA sequence: TGCAGCGGGGTGGGGCGACGTGGTCCTGAGCAGTTCTTC. The gene calls are TRBV29-1 and TRBJ2-1, with D perhaps TRBD1 (5 bases). CDR3 length: 13 amino acids. Germline CDR1 is SQVTM and CDR2 is ANQGSEA. V was trimmed by 7 bases and J by 9 bases, leaving 19 bases between them.

The V call is TRBV5-1, the J call TRBJ2-1; TRBD2 agrees at 9 bases. The germline V gene has CDR1 SGHRS and CDR2 YFSETQ. The CDR3 is 16 residues long. Trimming cost V 3 bases and J 0 bases; bases outside gene matches: 4. The CDR3 region is CASSSGSGGSYNEQFF. The CDR3 DNA is TGCGCCAGCAGCTCGGGTAGCGGGGGCTCCTACAATGAGCAGTTCTTC.